The 13 T cell receptor beta chains in this list originate from one sample, sequenced in a study of long-term antiretroviral therapy in people with HIV. The immunoSEQ assay was v3.0, run at survey level. The method was immunoSEQ multiplex PCR; TCRdb's version includes in-frame clones alone and lacks a portion of them. The table records 20,000 to 25,000 clones, around four fifths of them present only once. Sequencing used unsorted PBMCs, obtained 1.6 years after starting antiretroviral therapy. Receptors were obtained from a man in his forties with HIV.

The chain has TRBV19 and TRBJ1-2, with 8 bases identical to TRBD1. The CDR3 is 15 amino acids. Germline V CDR1 and CDR2: LNHDA, SQIVND (reference sequence). V lost 6 bases, J lost 0 bases, and 6 bases stayed unmatched. CDR3 protein: CASSWTGSANYGYTF. As DNA, the CDR3 is TGTGCCAGTAGCTGGACAGGGTCAGCTAACTATGGCTACACCTTC.

This clone was seen a handful of times. This rearrangement joins TRBV2 to TRBJ1-2, with D possibly matching TRBD1 (6 bases). Germline V gene sequence: CDR1 SNHLY, CDR2 FYNNEI. The CDR3 is 14 residues long. Between the trimmed V and J ends, which lost 7 bases and 7 bases, there was a span of 19 bases. For the CDR3, the DNA is TGTGCCAGCACCTATGGTCCCAGGGGCGTTGGCTACACCTTC. The encoded protein is CASTYGPRGVGYTF.

V and J are TRBV6-5 and TRBJ2-2; D is perhaps TRBD2 (7 bases). CDR1 MNHEY and CDR2 SVGAGI come from the germline V gene. The ends were cut back, 2 bases at V and 6 bases at J, with 10 bases in the middle. CDR3 length equals 14 residues. The CDR3 coding sequence is TGTGCCAGCAGTTACGGGGGGGCGGCCGGGGAGCTGTTTTTT. Translating it yields CASSYGGAAGELFF.

In DNA form, the CDR3 reads TGTGCCAGCAGTTACGGGGGGCGGGGTGTTGAGGAGCTGTTTTTT. Protein sequence: CASSYGGRGVEELFF. The chain uses TRBV5-6 and TRBJ2-2; tentative D call: TRBD2 (7 bases). Germline V gene data show CDR1 as SGHDT and CDR2 as YYEEEE. Trimming took 5 bases from V and 10 from J, leaving 21 bases between them. CDR3 length: 15 residues.

V gene TRBV10-2 combines with J gene TRBJ1-1; D possibly corresponds to TRBD1 (5 bases). With 6 bases removed from V and 0 bases from J, the gap between germline ends came to 17 bases. CDR3 length: 16 amino acids. The germline V gene has CDR1 WSHSY and CDR2 SAAADI. This CDR3 reads CASRFRGDLMNTEAFF. CDR3 bases: TGCGCCAGCAGATTTCGAGGGGACCTCATGAACACTGAAGCTTTCTTT.

V usage is TRBV14 and J usage is TRBJ1-1; 7 bases match TRBD1. In germline, CDR1 is SGHDN, CDR2 FVKESK. This CDR3 has 14 residues. V shed 1 base and J 3 bases; nucleotides not matched to a gene: 2. CDR3 bases: TGTGCCAGCAGCCAAGTAGGGGGCTACACTGAAGCTTTCTTT. It is translated as CASSQVGGYTEAFF.

This chain links TRBV6-6 with TRBJ2-2; 10 bases fit TRBD1. Per the germline V gene, CDR1 is MNHNY and CDR2 is SVGAGI (reference sequence). V was pared by 6 bases and J by 8 bases, with 6 bases of the junction left unmatched. The length of the CDR3 is 14 residues. CDR3 in DNA: TGTGCCAGCAGGACGGGACAGGGGATTGGGGAGCTGTTTTTT. It is translated as CASRTGQGIGELFF.

This chain joins TRBV15 and TRBJ2-1; TRBD2 might be the D (8 bases). CDR3 length: 17 residues. Per germline, CDR1 LNHNV and CDR2 YYDKDF (reference sequence). Trimming removed 0 bases at V and 2 bases at J, with 14 bases between. CDR3 sequence reads: CATSRDSGGGAYNEQFF. The CDR3 DNA sequence: TGTGCCACCAGCAGAGATTCGGGAGGGGGCGCCTACAATGAGCAGTTCTTC. The whole variable domain, filled in from reference TRBV15 and TRBJ2-1, reads DAMVIQNPRYQVTQFGKPVTLSCSQTLNHNVMYWYQQKSSQAPKLLFHYYDKDFNNEADTPDNFQSRRPNTSFCFLDIRSPGLGDTAMYLCATSRDSGGGAYNEQFFGPGTRLTVL.

This clone was recorded only once. As DNA, the CDR3 is TGTGCCAGCAGTACGGACTCCCATCAAACCTACGAGCAGTACTTC. Amino acids: CASSTDSHQTYEQYF. V usage is TRBV6-1 and J usage is TRBJ2-7; D possibly corresponds to TRBD2 (5 bases). The CDR3 has 15 amino acids. The germline V and J ends were trimmed by 5 bases and 2 bases, with 16 bases remaining between them. Germline values: CDR1 MNHNS, CDR2 SASEGT.

The rearrangement joins TRBV5-5 to TRBJ2-1; TRBD1 matches 12 bases. This CDR3 is built from 16 residues. CDR1 is SGHKS, CDR2 YYEKEE, per germline (reference sequence). V dropped 4 bases and J dropped 4; count of bases not matched to a gene: 6. CDR3 nucleotides: TGTGCCAGCAGCGGGGGACAGGGGGCGGATTACAATGAGCAGTTCTTC. Protein sequence: CASSGGQGADYNEQFF.

V usage is TRBV2 and J usage is TRBJ2-3, with a weak D call TRBD1 (6 bases). The CDR3 is 15 amino acids. V gave up 5 bases and J gave up 1 base, with 13 bases separating them. Germline CDR1 and CDR2: SNHLY and FYNNEI. CDR3 sequence (DNA): TGTGCCAGCAGTTACAGGGAAGTAGGCACAGATACGCAGTATTTT. Encoded protein: CASSYREVGTDTQYF.

The genes are TRBV11-1 and TRBJ2-7; 8 bases line up with TRBD2. This CDR3 spans 15 amino acids. In germline, CDR1 is SGHAT, CDR2 FQDESV (reference sequence). J gave up 2 bases and V 1 base, and 4 bases lay outside the gene matches. CDR3 in amino acids: CASSLGVGLAYEQYF. CDR3 bases: TGTGCCAGCAGCTTAGGTGTGGGACTAGCCTACGAGCAGTACTTC.

J is TRBJ2-6 and V is TRBV7-2; unclear D gene. CDR1 and CDR2 from the germline V gene are SGHTA and FQGNSA. The CDR3 is made up of 15 amino acids. V was pared by 1 base and J by 0 bases, with 4 bases between. This CDR3 is CASSLDGSGANVLTF. In nucleotides, the CDR3 is TGTGCCAGCAGCTTAGACGGCTCTGGGGCCAACGTCCTGACTTTC.